The source of this TCR beta chain is a study of cytomegalovirus exposure and HLA in healthy donors. Regarding the study as a whole: Later analysis placed DRB1 highest and HLA-C lowest in TCR association rates, which differed by HLA locus. It was assumed in the presence/absence analyses that sequencing depth was roughly uniform across donors. Later on, an analysis tied around 17,000 TCR beta sequences to HLA alleles at 0.05 false discovery rate. Over 150 TCR beta chains were listed as cytomegalovirus-associated.

PCR was performed using 60 Vbeta and 13 Jbeta primers. Here immunoSEQ multiplex PCR was the method, and the copy in TCRdb shows in-frame clones only, minus some. The repertoire consists of around 140,000 clones, with approximately 78% occurring once and the leading ten covering about 2.9%. CDR1 SGHTA and CDR2 FQGNSA come from the germline V gene. Trimming removed 7 bases from V and 6 bases from J; junction bases left unmatched: 5. The CDR3 is 13 amino acids. This clone has only one observation. Its specificity is unknown. Sequenced input: PBMCs. The chain uses TRBV7-2 and TRBJ2-1; 8 bases match TRBD2. This clonotype was obtained from a female donor in good health and CMV-seronegative. The DNA of the CDR3 is TGTGCCAGCAACCTAGCGGGCTTCAATGAGCAGTTCTTC. It is translated as CASNLAGFNEQFF.